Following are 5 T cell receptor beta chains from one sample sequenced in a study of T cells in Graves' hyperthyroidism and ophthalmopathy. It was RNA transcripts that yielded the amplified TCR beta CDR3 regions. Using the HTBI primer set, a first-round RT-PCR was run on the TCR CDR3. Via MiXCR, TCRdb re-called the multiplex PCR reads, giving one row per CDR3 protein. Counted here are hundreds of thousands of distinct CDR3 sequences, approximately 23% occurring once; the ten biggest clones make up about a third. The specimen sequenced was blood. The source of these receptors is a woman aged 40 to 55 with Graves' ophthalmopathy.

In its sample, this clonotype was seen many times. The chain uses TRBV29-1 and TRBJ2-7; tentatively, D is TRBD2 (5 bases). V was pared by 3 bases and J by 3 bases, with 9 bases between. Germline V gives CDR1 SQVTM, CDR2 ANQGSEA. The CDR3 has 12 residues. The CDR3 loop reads CSVELGDYEQYF. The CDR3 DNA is TGCAGCGTTGAGCTCGGGGACTACGAGCAGTACTTC.

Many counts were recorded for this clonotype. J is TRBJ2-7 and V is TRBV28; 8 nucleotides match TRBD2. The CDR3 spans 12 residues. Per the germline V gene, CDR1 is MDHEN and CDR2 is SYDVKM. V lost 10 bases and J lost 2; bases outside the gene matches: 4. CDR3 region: CATSGQPYEQYF. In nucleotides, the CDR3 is TGTGCCACTAGCGGGCAGCCCTACGAGCAGTACTTC.

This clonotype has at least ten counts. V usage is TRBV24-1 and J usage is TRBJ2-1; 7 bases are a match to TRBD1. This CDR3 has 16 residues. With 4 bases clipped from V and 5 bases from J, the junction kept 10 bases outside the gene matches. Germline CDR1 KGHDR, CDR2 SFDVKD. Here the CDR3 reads CATSDSTGVPHNEQFF. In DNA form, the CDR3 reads TGTGCCACCAGTGACTCCACAGGGGTACCGCACAATGAGCAGTTCTTC.

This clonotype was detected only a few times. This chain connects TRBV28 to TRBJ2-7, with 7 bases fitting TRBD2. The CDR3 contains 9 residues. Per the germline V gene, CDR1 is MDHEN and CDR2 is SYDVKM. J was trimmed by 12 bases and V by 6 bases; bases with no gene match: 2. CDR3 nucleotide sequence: TGTGCCAGCAGGGGAGGGCGGTACTTC. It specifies CASRGGRYF.

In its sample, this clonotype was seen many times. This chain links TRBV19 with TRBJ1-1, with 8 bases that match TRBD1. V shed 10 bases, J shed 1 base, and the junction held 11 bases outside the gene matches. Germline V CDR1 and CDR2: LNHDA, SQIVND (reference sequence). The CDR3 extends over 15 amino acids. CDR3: CAKRGTTGGNTEAFF. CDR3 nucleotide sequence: TGTGCCAAAAGAGGAACCACAGGGGGGAACACTGAAGCTTTCTTT.